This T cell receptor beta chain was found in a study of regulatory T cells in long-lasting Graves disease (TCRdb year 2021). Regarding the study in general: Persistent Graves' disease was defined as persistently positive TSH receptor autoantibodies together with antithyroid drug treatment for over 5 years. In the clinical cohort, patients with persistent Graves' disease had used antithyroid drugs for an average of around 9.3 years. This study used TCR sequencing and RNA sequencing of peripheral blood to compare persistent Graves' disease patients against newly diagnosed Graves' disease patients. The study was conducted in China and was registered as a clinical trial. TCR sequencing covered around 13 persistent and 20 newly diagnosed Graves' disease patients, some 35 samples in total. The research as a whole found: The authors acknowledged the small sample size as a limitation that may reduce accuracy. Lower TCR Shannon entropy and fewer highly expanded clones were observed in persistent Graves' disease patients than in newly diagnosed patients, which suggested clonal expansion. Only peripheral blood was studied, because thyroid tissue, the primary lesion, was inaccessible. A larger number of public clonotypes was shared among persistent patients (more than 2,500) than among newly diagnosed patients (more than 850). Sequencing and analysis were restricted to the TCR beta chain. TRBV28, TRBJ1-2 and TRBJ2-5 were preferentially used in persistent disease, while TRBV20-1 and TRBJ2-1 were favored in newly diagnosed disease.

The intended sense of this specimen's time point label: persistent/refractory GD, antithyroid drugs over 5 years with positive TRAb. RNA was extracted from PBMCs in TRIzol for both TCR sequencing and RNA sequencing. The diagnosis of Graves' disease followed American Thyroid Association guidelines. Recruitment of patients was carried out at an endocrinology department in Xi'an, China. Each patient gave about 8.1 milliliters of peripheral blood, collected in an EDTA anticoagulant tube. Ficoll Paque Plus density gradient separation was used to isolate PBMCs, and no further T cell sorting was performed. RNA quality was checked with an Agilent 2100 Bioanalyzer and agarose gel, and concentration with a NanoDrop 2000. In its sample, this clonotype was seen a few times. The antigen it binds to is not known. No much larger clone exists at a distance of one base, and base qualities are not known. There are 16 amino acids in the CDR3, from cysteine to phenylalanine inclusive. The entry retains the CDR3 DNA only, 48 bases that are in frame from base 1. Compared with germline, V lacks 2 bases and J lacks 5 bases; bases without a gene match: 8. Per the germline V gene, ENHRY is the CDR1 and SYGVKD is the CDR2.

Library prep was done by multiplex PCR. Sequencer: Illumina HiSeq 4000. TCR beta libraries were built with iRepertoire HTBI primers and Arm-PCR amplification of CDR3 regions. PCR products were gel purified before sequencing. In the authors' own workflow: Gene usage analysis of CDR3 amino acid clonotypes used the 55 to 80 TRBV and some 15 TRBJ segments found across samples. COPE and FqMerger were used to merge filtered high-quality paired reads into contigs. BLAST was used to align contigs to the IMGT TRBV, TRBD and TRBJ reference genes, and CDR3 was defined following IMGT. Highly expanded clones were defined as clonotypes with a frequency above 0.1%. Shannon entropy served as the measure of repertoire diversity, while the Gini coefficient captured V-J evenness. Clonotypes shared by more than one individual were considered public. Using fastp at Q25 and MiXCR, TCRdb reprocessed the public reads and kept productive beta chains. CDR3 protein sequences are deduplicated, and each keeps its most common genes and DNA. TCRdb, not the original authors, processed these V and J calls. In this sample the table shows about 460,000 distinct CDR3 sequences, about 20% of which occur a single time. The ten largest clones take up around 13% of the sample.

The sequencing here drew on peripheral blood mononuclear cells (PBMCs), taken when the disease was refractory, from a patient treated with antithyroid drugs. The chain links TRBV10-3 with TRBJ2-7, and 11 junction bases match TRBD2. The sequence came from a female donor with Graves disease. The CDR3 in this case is CAISEGASGRIDEQYF. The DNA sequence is TGTGCCATCAGTGAGGGAGCTAGCGGGAGGATTGACGAGCAGTACTTC.